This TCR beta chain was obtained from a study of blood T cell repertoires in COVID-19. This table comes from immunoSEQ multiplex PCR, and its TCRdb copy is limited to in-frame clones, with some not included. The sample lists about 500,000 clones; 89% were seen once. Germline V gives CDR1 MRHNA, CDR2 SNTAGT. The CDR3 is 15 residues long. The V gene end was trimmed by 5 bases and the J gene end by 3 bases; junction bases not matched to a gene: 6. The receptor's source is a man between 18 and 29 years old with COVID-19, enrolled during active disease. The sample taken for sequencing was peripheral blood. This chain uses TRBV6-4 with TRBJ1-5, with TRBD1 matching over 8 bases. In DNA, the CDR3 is TGTGCCAGCAGTCCCGGGGGACAGGACAATCAGCCCCAGCATTTT. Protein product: CASSPGGQDNQPQHF.